This T cell receptor beta chain emerged from a study of shared clonotypes between healthy human individuals. Study results and caveats: Represented genetic and exposure-history diversity was restricted by having few donors. Only blood underwent sampling, and tissue repertoires likely differ.

Original processing notes: ImmunoSEQ gave junction-only sequences without quality scores, so filtering differed. The protocol was immunoSEQ multiplex PCR, while the TCRdb copy is restricted to in-frame clones and leaves out a portion. V, J and clone size were drawn from that table, and D and trimming were deduced from the DNA. Of 450,000 to 600,000 clones in the sample, around three quarters are singletons; the top ten hold approximately 12%. The unsorted samples had some 83 million PBMCs used for genomic DNA. There are 11 residues in the CDR3. Germline V gene sequence: CDR1 MDHEN, CDR2 SYDVKM. V dropped 11 bases and J dropped 6 bases, with 11 bases sitting between them. In the case of this clone: Antigen: not known.

The V call is TRBV28, the J call TRBJ1-3; D is unclear. The sequence derives from a middle-aged woman in good health. Some clones in this sample may be carry-over from other donors' samples. Sequenced material: PBMCs. CDR3 coding DNA: TGTGCCGTATGGGCAGAAAACACCATATATTTT. This encodes CAVWAENTIYF.